A selection of T cell receptor beta chains follows, all from one sample in a study of immune evolution from preneoplasia to lung adenocarcinoma. Only in-frame clones appear in the TCRdb table, and some are missing; sequencing was by immunoSEQ multiplex PCR. The sample gives some 5,100 clones, 60% to 80% of which show up once; 20% to 25% is in the top ten. Sequenced input: FFPE adjacent normal lung tissue. The receptors here all came from a person of 80 years or more with lung adenocarcinoma. Both conserved end residues are part of each CDR3.

V gene | CDR3 protein
TRBV7-2 | CASSLRAYLNTGELFF
TRBV7-3 | CASSLGLAGGEQYF
TRBV4-2 | CASSQEGVGVVYGYTF
TRBV4-3 | CASSTAGVREKLFF
TRBV10-3 | CAISESRTGYGGELFF
TRBV4-1 | CASSLTGPSGELFF
TRBV5-6 | CASSGMGVGSYNEQFF
TRBV21-1 | CASSRDRRGEKLFF
TRBV4-1 | CASSQIATGNTGELFF
TRBV2 | CASSDGVPGANVLTF
TRBV30 | CAWGSYEQYF
TRBV5-4 | CASSLGGRYQETQYF
TRBV4-1 | CASSQGAGVFEKLFF
TRBV5-4 | CASSTGTGKYQETQYF
TRBV28 | CASSLVQAGAFF
TRBV7-7 | CASSLASWGAEETQYF
TRBV5-4 | CASSLGGTGGSEQYF
TRBV5-1 | CASSFTSDLRRHGYTF
TRBV2 | CASSHRQGRGTDTQYF
TRBV19 | CASSTTRQGEAFF
TRBV6-6 | CASSYSGDSSYEQYF
TRBV30 | CAWSPQPAEPQHF
TRBV30 | CAWSVGIAGVGELFF
TRBV6-6 | CASSYRGLETQYF
TRBV21-1 | CASIPPTRGQNTGELFF
TRBV30 | CAFDRDNSPLHF
TRBV20-1 | CSARADNEQFF
TRBV4-3 | CASSQDPTGLYSEQYF
TRBV1 | CTTRTDTQYF
TRBV28 | CASSLDRVNTEAFF
TRBV30 | CALPRSLGGELFF
TRBV7-9 | CASSFTGTGNTIYF
TRBV2 | CASSEAIKDGYTF
TRBV7-9 | CASRSGTPNTEAFF
TRBV10-2 | CASSESAPLAEAFF
TRBV25-1 | CASSDDYRDRTDTQYF
TRBV6-5 | CASSYGGGVQETQYF
TRBV11-1 | CASSIDRAEQYF
TRBV28 | CASSFRSGRRLLSGNTIYF
TRBV10-3 | CAIRGGYF
TRBV15 | CATSRDGVAGYEQYF
TRBV6-1 | CAASRGGDRTYEQYF
TRBV5-4 | CASSSPDGPYEQYF
TRBV6-1 | CASSVTGNEKLFF
TRBV4-3 | CASSQDIRGGGETQYF
TRBV4-1 | CASSHTQRRKETQYF
TRBV6-6 | CASSYIGDQPQHF
TRBV7-3 | CASSHTGGAGANVLTF
TRBV9 | CASSVGAGTKYNSPLHF
TRBV7-9 | CASSPAGAGERYF
TRBV9 | CASSVDEGGSYEQYF
TRBV4-2 | CASSQVGAGGPSDTQYF